This TCR beta chain derives from a study of blood T cell repertoires in COVID-19. Overall study context: Acute-phase and convalescent COVID-19 samples originated in the United States, Italy and Spain. PBMCs, B-cell-depleted T cells, or T cells provided the cDNA or gDNA that made up the material.

Germline values: CDR1 LGHNT, CDR2 FRNRAP. The CDR3 loop spans 14 amino acids. The germline V and J ends were trimmed by 5 bases and 5 bases, with 15 bases remaining between them. Study processing details: Estimates of nucleated cell counts were drawn from the amplification of reference gene primers. Profiled with immunoSEQ multiplex PCR; TCRdb holds only in-frame clones, not every one. Clone size and the V and J calls come from that table; the DNA yielded D and trimming. The sample has 50,000 to 70,000 clones; 65% to 85% are singletons. The sequence was obtained from a man aged 55 to 69 with acute or convalescent COVID-19. The chain employs TRBV12-5 and TRBJ2-5; a possible D gene is TRBD2 (7 bases). Sequenced input: peripheral blood. In nucleotides, the CDR3 is TGTGCTAGTGGTAAGGGGGGGGTGGAGGAGACCCAGTACTTC. Translated: CASGKGGVEETQYF.